Shown below are 13 T cell receptor beta chains from a single sample sequenced in a study of T-cell reconstitution after alpha-beta-depleted transplantation in children. Researchers prepared the TCRbeta library using unique molecular identifiers, the study reports. TCRdb used MiXCR to reprocess the PCR reads, holding one entry per CDR3 protein. In the table there are 350,000 to 400,000 distinct CDR3 sequences, about 14% of which are singletons. Sequenced here: PBMCs, sampled from the stem cell graft. The origin of the receptors is a human donor who donated a stem cell graft to a child with Fanconi anemia.

The chain employs TRBV20-1 and TRBJ1-4, with 9 bases lining up with TRBD1. The germline CDR1 and CDR2 sequences are DFQATT and SNEGSKA (reference sequence). The CDR3 runs to 14 residues. After removal of 2 bases from V and 6 bases from J, the junction contained 4 bases not matched to a gene. The CDR3 nucleotides read TGCAGTGCTAGAACAGGGGGCCTGGATGAAAAACTGTTTTTT. Residues: CSARTGGLDEKLFF.

This clonotype was seen repeatedly, ten times or more. The chain employs TRBV2 and TRBJ2-1; 8 positions match TRBD1. Germline values: CDR1 SNHLY, CDR2 FYNNEI. The CDR3 is 15 residues long. V trimming: 5 bases; J trimming: 1 base; junction bases outside the gene matches: 4. CDR3 bases: TGTGCCAGCAGTCCCGACAGGGGATCCTACAATGAGCAGTTCTTC. It is translated as CASSPDRGSYNEQFF.

This chain joins TRBV12-3 or TRBV12-4 and TRBJ1-2; the D gene is possibly TRBD1 (6 bases). Trimming removed 5 bases at V and 8 bases at J, with 15 bases between. The CDR3 is made up of 13 amino acids. The CDR3 DNA sequence: TGTGCCAGCAGTCTCGGGGGGGGCCAAGGCTACACCTTC. Translated, it gives CASSLGGGQGYTF.

This clonotype was counted many times. The chain combines TRBV29-1 with TRBJ2-1; possibly TRBD1 for D (5 bases). V was shortened by 3 bases and J by 5 bases, with 11 bases between the two germline ends. The length of the CDR3 is 13 residues. Germline CDR1 and CDR2: SQVTM and ANQGSEA. The CDR3 is CSVEAGPNNEQFF. The CDR3 DNA sequence: TGCAGCGTTGAGGCAGGGCCTAACAATGAGCAGTTCTTC.

This clonotype showed up many times. The rearrangement uses TRBV20-1 and TRBJ2-3; the D is unclear. The CDR3 spans 15 residues. Germline V gene data show CDR1 as DFQATT and CDR2 as SNEGSKA (reference sequence). V gave up 6 bases and J gave up 10 bases, with 26 bases separating them. The CDR3 coding sequence is TGCAGTGCGAGTTACCGGGCCCTAGTCGCCACGCCGCAGTATTTT. Its protein is CSASYRALVATPQYF.

The chain joins TRBV7-8 to TRBJ1-4; TRBD1 matches 7 bases. The V and J ends lost 5 bases and 8 bases, in that order; junction bases with no gene match: 5. The CDR3 is made up of 13 amino acids. In germline, CDR1 is SGHVS, CDR2 FQNEAQ. The CDR3 is CASSAGQEEKLFF. The CDR3 DNA follows: TGTGCCAGCAGCGCCGGACAGGAGGAAAAACTGTTTTTT.

The chain couples TRBV20-1 to TRBJ2-7; 7 bases align to TRBD2. Germline V gene sequence: CDR1 DFQATT, CDR2 SNEGSKA (reference sequence). This CDR3 has 13 amino acids. After removal of 5 bases from V and 3 bases from J, the junction contained 7 bases not matched to a gene. CDR3: CSAVGTGGYEQYF. CDR3 sequence (DNA): TGCAGTGCTGTGGGGACGGGAGGCTACGAGCAGTACTTC.

A few counts support this clonotype. This chain connects TRBV12-5 to TRBJ2-2; D perhaps matches TRBD1 (5 bases). This CDR3 has 17 amino acids. Germline V gene data show CDR1 as LGHNT and CDR2 as FRNRAP. V gave up 7 bases and J gave up 4 bases, with 22 bases separating them. The CDR3 is CASALSTWGELTGELFF. The CDR3 bases are TGTGCTAGTGCCCTATCGACATGGGGCGAACTCACCGGGGAGCTGTTTTTT.

This clonotype has only a few counts. The gene calls are TRBV6-5 and TRBJ1-4, with D possibly matching TRBD1 (6 bases). CDR3 length equals 16 residues. CDR1 and CDR2 from the germline V gene are MNHEY and SVGAGI. Between the trimmed V and J ends, which lost 2 bases and 3 bases, there was a span of 13 bases. CDR3 sequence reads: CASSYLGGTSNEKLFF. CDR3 bases: TGTGCCAGCAGTTACCTTGGAGGGACATCTAATGAAAAACTGTTTTTT.

This clonotype showed up just a few times. This chain uses TRBV6-5 with TRBJ1-6, with 9 positions matching TRBD1. Trimming at V came to 0 bases and at J to 6 bases, leaving 3 bases not matched to a gene. This CDR3 spans 16 amino acids. Germline V gene lookup returns CDR1 MNHEY and CDR2 SVGAGI. CDR3 in DNA: TGTGCCAGCAGTTACTCGCCGGGACAGGGTAATTCACCCCTCCACTTT. Amino acids: CASSYSPGQGNSPLHF.

This chain links TRBV7-2 with TRBJ2-5; D is perhaps TRBD2 (7 bases). The CDR3 runs 14 residues. V gave up 3 bases and J gave up 5 bases, with 13 bases separating them. CDR1 is SGHTA, CDR2 FQGNSA, per germline. The CDR3 here is CASSFGGAMETQYF. The CDR3 DNA follows: TGTGCCAGCAGCTTTGGGGGGGCGATGGAGACCCAGTACTTC.

This clonotype was detected ten times or more. V is TRBV12-3 or TRBV12-4 and J is TRBJ2-1; 7 bases map to TRBD1. This CDR3 contains 14 residues. Trimming took 4 bases from V and 9 from J; bases not matched to a gene: 9. CDR3 nucleotides: TGTGCCAGCAGTTCGGCGACAGGGAACTTTGAGCAGTTCTTC. Encoded protein: CASSSATGNFEQFF.

The chain uses TRBV3-1 and TRBJ2-3; 7 bases align to TRBD1. The CDR3 length is 13 residues. Germline V lookup: CDR1 LGHDT, CDR2 YNNKEL (reference sequence). With V trimmed by 4 bases and J by 5 bases, 3 bases remained unmatched. The CDR3 loop is CASSRQGEDTQYF. Here the CDR3 DNA reads TGTGCCAGCAGCCGACAGGGTGAAGATACGCAGTATTTT.